One sample yielded the 3 T cell receptor beta chains listed below, sequenced in a study of shared T cell receptors in the human thymus (dated by TCRdb to about 2021). The method behind the library was the immunoSEQ multiplex PCR assay. TCRdb took this table from immuneACCESS and kept in-frame rearrangements with V and J called. Such tables lack part of the clones; where checked against another copy, unresolved V genes explain under half of the gap, and the rest is unexplained. The sample includes about 660,000 clones, with about 89% observed a single time. The ten largest clones represent roughly 0.0087% of the sample. These same data were also listed under a study on human thymus T cells.

Sequenced material: thymocytes. The receptors shown here come from a boy under two years old with a congenital heart defect. Donor details come from another sample of the same person, matched by shared clones.

The rearrangement uses TRBV1 and TRBJ2-7; TRBD2, the D gene given by the table, was not confirmed from the DNA. TRBV1 is assigned pseudogene status. The CDR3 covers 15 residues. CDR3 coding DNA: TGCACCAGCAGCCAAGTTCCGGGATCCTCCTACGAGCAGTACTTC. As protein: CTSSQVPGSSYEQYF.

The V call is TRBV19, the J call TRBJ2-6; a weak D match, TRBD1 (6 bases). Germline CDR1 is LNHDA and CDR2 is SQIVND (reference sequence). Trimming stripped 4 bases from V and 2 bases from J, with 12 bases between. The CDR3 is 16 amino acids. CDR3 nucleotides: TGTGCCAGTAGTAATTGGTCAGGGGCTGGGGCCAACGTCCTGACTTTC. Translated, it gives CASSNWSGAGANVLTF.

This chain connects TRBV4-3 to TRBJ2-2, with 9 bases matching TRBD2. V gave up 3 bases and J gave up 6 bases; unmatched junction bases: 17. The CDR3 length is 19 residues. CDR1 is LGHNA, CDR2 YSLEER, per germline. CDR3 in DNA: TGCGCCAGCAGCCACCCCGATTCGGGCGGGGGGGCCCACCCCGGGGAGCTGTTTTTT. It encodes CASSHPDSGGGAHPGELFF.